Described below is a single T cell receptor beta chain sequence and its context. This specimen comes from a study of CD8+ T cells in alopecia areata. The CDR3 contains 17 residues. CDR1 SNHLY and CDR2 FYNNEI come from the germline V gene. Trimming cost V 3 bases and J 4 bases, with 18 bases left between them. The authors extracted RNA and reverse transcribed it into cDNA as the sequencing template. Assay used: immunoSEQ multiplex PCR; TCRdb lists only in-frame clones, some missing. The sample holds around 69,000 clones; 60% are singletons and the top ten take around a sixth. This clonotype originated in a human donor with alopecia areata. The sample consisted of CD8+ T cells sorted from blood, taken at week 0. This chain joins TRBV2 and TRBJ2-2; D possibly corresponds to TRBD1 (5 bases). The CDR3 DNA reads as TGTGCCAGCAGTGATGAGTTCAGGGTTGGTAGCACCGGGGAGCTGTTTTTT. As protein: CASSDEFRVGSTGELFF.